This TCR beta chain is drawn from a study of T cell repertoires in cytomegalovirus infection. Study outcomes and limitations: Ex vivo responses were dominated by HLA-C-restricted CMV-specific TCR beta clonotypes.

This clonotype was picked up many times. Antigen: not known. TCRdb reprocessed the reads with MiXCR, giving one entry per CDR3 protein. The sample contains roughly 240,000 distinct CDR3 sequences, 6.5% of which appear only once. Germline assignment: CDR1 SGHVS and CDR2 FNYEAQ. The CDR3 is made up of 17 amino acids. Trimming took off 5 bases at V and 5 bases at J, with 22 bases between the two ends. Sequenced: PBMCs. The receptor was derived from a human donor in good health (CMV status not recorded). Some clones in this sample may be carry-over from other donors' samples. The chain is built from TRBV7-6 and TRBJ1-5, with D perhaps TRBD1 (6 bases). The CDR3 sequence is CASSPWGRGAVHQPQHF. CDR3 bases: TGTGCCAGCAGCCCTTGGGGACGGGGGGCAGTTCATCAGCCCCAGCATTTT. Looking up the rest from reference TRBV7-6 and TRBJ1-5 gives the full variable domain: GAGVSQSPRYKVTKRGQDVALRCDPISGHVSLYWYRQALGQGPEFLTYFNYEAQQDKSGLPNDRFSAERPEGSISTLTIQRTEQRDSAMYRCASSPWGRGAVHQPQHFGDGTRLSIL.